This T cell receptor (beta chain) came from a study of preoperative IRX-2 immunotherapy in early breast cancer. Germline V CDR1 and CDR2: MNHGY, SAAAGT. This CDR3 comprises 15 residues. Trimming took 8 bases from V and 2 from J; bases not matched to a gene: 9. Treatment in this sample: preoperative locoregional IRX-2 cytokine immunotherapy. This phase Ib study tested locoregional IRX-2 cytokine immunotherapy given before surgery. Some clones are missing from TCRdb's copy, which holds only in-frame ones; the method was immunoSEQ multiplex PCR. The sample has more than 30,000 clones; 85% to 90% are singletons.

This rearrangement joins TRBV6-8 to TRBJ2-7, with TRBD1 matching over 10 bases. The clonotype comes from a human donor with breast cancer. The sequenced sample was tumor tissue, obtained after IRX-2 immunotherapy. The DNA of the CDR3 is TGTGCCAGCCTACCGGGACAGGGGCCAACCTACGAGCAGTACTTC. Encoded protein: CASLPGQGPTYEQYF.